This T cell receptor (beta chain) was retrieved from a study of blood T cell repertoires in COVID-19. In the study overall: Nucleic acid was either cDNA or gDNA, and it came from T cells, B-cell-depleted T cells, or PBMCs.

In the authors' workflow: Reference gene primer amplification gave estimated nucleated cell counts. Assay used: immunoSEQ multiplex PCR; TCRdb lists only in-frame clones, some missing. D and trimming come from the DNA, and the V and J calls and clone size come from that table. Of about 300,000 clones listed, roughly nine tenths were seen once; the top ten hold over 2%. The clonotype originates from a woman aged 30 to 39 with COVID-19, enrolled during active disease. The specimen sequenced was peripheral blood.

DNA of the CDR3: TGCGCCAGCAGCTTGACACAGGGGGGATCAGAGGGAGCTTTCTTT. As protein: CASSLTQGGSEGAFF. This chain connects TRBV5-1 to TRBJ1-1; 8 positions agree with TRBD1. Germline loops: CDR1 SGHRS, CDR2 YFSETQ. The CDR3 has 15 amino acids. V dropped 1 base and J dropped 10; count of bases not matched to a gene: 12.